This T cell receptor (beta chain) was profiled in a study of control samples from healthy donors and cancer patients. V shed 11 bases and J shed 1 base, with 14 bases lying between them. The germline V gene encodes CDR1 MNHEY and CDR2 SVGAGI. The CDR3 has 14 residues. Only in-frame clones appear in the TCRdb table, and some are missing; sequencing was by immunoSEQ multiplex PCR. The repertoire includes about 220,000 clones, roughly 94% of them detected once, and over 1.2% sits in the top ten. The sequence derives from a man aged 45-65 years in good health. The sample comprised blood. The chain is built from TRBV6-5 and TRBJ1-4; D is possibly TRBD1 (5 bases). CDR3 in DNA: TGTGCCTCGCGCCGGGACCTAACTAATGAAAAACTGTTTTTT. It specifies CASRRDLTNEKLFF.